The 21 T cell receptor beta chains presented below share a single source sample, sequenced in a study of molecular identifiers for immune sequencing clone quantification. TCRdb reanalysed the PCR reads using MiXCR and keeps one entry per CDR3 protein. The table includes over 70,000 distinct CDR3 sequences, around 25% detected once. What was sequenced was naive CD8+ T cells from blood, with Jurkat cell RNA spiked in. The sample's subset: FACS-sorted CD8+CD4-CCR7+CD45RA+ naive T cells. These receptors were collected from a human donor in good health. Some libraries in this study had Jurkat cell RNA spiked in.

A note on this clonotype: A much larger clone differs from this one at a single base, so this may be a read error. The chain links TRBV28 to TRBJ2-3; TRBD1 aligns across 9 bases. With the DNA end fitting TRBJ1-5 better, the J assignment may be wrong. The CDR3 has 13 residues. Germline values: CDR1 MDHEN, CDR2 SYDVKM. Here the CDR3 reads CASSVQGADTQHF. CDR3 coding DNA: TGTGCCAGCAGTGTACAGGGGGCAGATACGCAGCATTTT.

Concerning this clonotype itself: A much larger clone sits a single nucleotide away, making a read error possible. This sequence joins TRBV6-1 and TRBJ2-3, with a tentative D call TRBD2 (7 bases). CDR1 is MNHNS, CDR2 SASEGT, per germline. This CDR3 is built from 16 residues. The CDR3 spells CASSGARGHRTDAQYF. The CDR3 DNA reads as TGTGCCAGCAGTGGGGCGCGGGGGCATCGCACAGATGCGCAGTATTTT.

On this clonotype: This clone may be a read error of a much larger clone one base away. The chain combines TRBV27 with TRBJ2-2; D perhaps matches TRBD2 (5 bases). V dropped 4 bases and J dropped 4 bases, with 10 bases sitting between them. The CDR3 runs to 14 residues. Germline lookup yields CDR1 MNHEY and CDR2 SMNVEV (reference sequence). The CDR3 nucleotides are TGTGCCAGCAGTTGCGAGGGTGGCACCGGGGAGCTGTTTTTT. Protein: CASSCEGGTGELFF.

This chain joins TRBV27 and TRBJ2-7; 8 positions match TRBD2. The CDR3 extends over 12 amino acids. Germline V gene sequence: CDR1 MNHEY, CDR2 SMNVEV (reference sequence). With 10 bases clipped from V and 2 bases from J, the junction kept 4 bases outside the gene matches. CDR3 residues: CATGTRAYEQYF. DNA of the CDR3: TGTGCCACCGGGACTAGAGCCTACGAGCAGTACTTC.

In its sample, this clonotype was seen many times. As DNA, the CDR3 is TGTGCCAGCAGCCGAACCCACGGACCCGGCTCCTACAATGAGCAGTTCTTC. Translated, it gives CASSRTHGPGSYNEQFF. V is TRBV28 and J is TRBJ2-1; D uncertain. V was cut by 6 bases and J by 0 bases, with 18 bases left in between. The CDR3 length is 17 residues. Germline V gene sequence: CDR1 MDHEN, CDR2 SYDVKM.

The chain combines TRBV11-1 with TRBJ1-1, with D perhaps matching TRBD1 (6 bases). Germline values: CDR1 SGHAT, CDR2 FQDESV (reference sequence). The CDR3 consists of 14 residues. The V gene lost 4 bases and the J gene lost 4 bases, with 13 bases spanning the gap. The CDR3, as DNA: TGTGCCAGCAGCTCACCGGGGGGCGGCACTGAAGCTTTCTTT. As protein: CASSSPGGGTEAFF. The full variable domain, in which reference TRBV11-1 and TRBJ1-1 provide the parts outside the CDR3, is EAEVAQSPRYKITEKSQAVAFWCDPISGHATLYWYRQILGQGPELLVQFQDESVVDDSQLPKDRFSAERLKGVDSTLKIQPAELGDSAMYLCASSSPGGGTEAFFGQGTRLTVV.

Turning to this clonotype: This may arise from a read error, as a much more abundant clone is one base away. The chain carries TRBV6-2 or TRBV6-3 and TRBJ1-5, with TRBD1 as a possible D gene (6 bases). V was pared by 8 bases and J by 2 bases, with 16 bases between. This CDR3 has 15 residues. The germline V gene encodes CDR1 MNHEY and CDR2 SVGEGT. The CDR3 sequence: CASAALQGRNQPQHF. The CDR3 DNA reads TGTGCCAGCGCCGCCCTTCAGGGGCGCAATCAGCCCCAGCATTTT.

This clonotype was seen at least ten times. This sequence joins TRBV11-2 and TRBJ2-6; the D is unclear. V lost 2 bases, J lost 0 bases, and 5 bases lay in between. The CDR3 has 15 amino acids. In germline, CDR1 is SGHAT, CDR2 FQNNGV. DNA for the CDR3: TGTGCCAGCAGCTTAACGAGCTCTGGGGCCAACGTCCTGACTTTC. Protein: CASSLTSSGANVLTF.

This clonotype was seen at least ten times. The chain combines TRBV12-3 or TRBV12-4 with TRBJ1-2, with 10 bases identical to TRBD1. The CDR3 totals 15 residues. The V and J ends lost 3 bases and 8 bases, in that order; junction bases with no gene match: 9. The CDR3 bases are TGTGCCAGCAGTTTCTCTAGGGACAGGGGAGGCGGCTACACCTTC. Amino acid sequence: CASSFSRDRGGGYTF.

This clonotype was observed at least ten times. J is TRBJ1-1 and V is TRBV5-4; 10 bases agree with TRBD1. This CDR3 has 16 amino acids. Germline CDR1 reads SGHNT; CDR2 reads YYREEE (reference sequence). The trim removed 3 bases at V and 5 bases at J, leaving 10 bases unmatched. The CDR3 nucleotides are TGTGCCAGCAGCTGGGTAATGACAGGGGGCAAAACTGAAGCTTTCTTT. Translated: CASSWVMTGGKTEAFF.

This clonotype appeared a few times. The chain recombines TRBV19 with TRBJ2-5; D is unresolved. Germline lookup yields CDR1 LNHDA and CDR2 SQIVND (reference sequence). The CDR3 is made up of 13 amino acids. Trimming took off 3 bases at V and 3 bases at J, with 8 bases between the two ends. CDR3 DNA sequence: TGTGCCAGTAGTATGGCCTATGAAGAGACCCAGTACTTC. Translated, it gives CASSMAYEETQYF. The full variable domain, its missing parts supplied by reference TRBV19 and TRBJ2-5, is DGGITQSPKYLFRKEGQNVTLSCEQNLNHDAMYWYRQDPGQGLRLIYYSQIVNDFQKGDIAEGYSVSREKKESFPLTVTSAQKNPTAFYLCASSMAYEETQYFGPGTRLLVL.

This clonotype was picked up many times. The chain is built from TRBV6-2 or TRBV6-3 and TRBJ1-1, with D perhaps TRBD1 (6 bases). Germline values: CDR1 MNHEY, CDR2 SVGEGT. V was shortened by 6 bases and J by 0 bases, with 20 bases between the two germline ends. The CDR3 is 17 amino acids. The CDR3 here is CASSRQALVSMNTEAFF. The CDR3 DNA follows: TGTGCCAGCAGCCGACAGGCCCTGGTCTCCATGAACACTGAAGCTTTCTTT.

The V gene is TRBV12-3 or TRBV12-4, the J gene TRBJ2-1; a weak D match, TRBD1 (6 bases). This CDR3 is 15 amino acids long. Trimming took 5 bases from V and 4 from J, leaving 15 bases between them. CDR3 sequence reads: CASSAFRTEYNEQFF. For the CDR3, the DNA is TGTGCCAGCAGTGCTTTTAGGACAGAGTACAATGAGCAGTTCTTC.

In regard to this clonotype: A clone one base away is much larger, so this may be a read error. Lacking the conserved final phenylalanine or tryptophan, this CDR3 likely reflects a read error. The chain couples TRBV10-3 to TRBJ2-7, with D perhaps being TRBD1 or TRBD2 (5 bases each). Trimming shortened V by 3 bases and J by 10 bases, and 13 bases separated the two germline ends. The CDR3 consists of 12 residues. The germline CDR1 and CDR2 sequences are ENHRY and SYGVKD. CDR3 region: CAISETTEGQYL. CDR3 nucleotide sequence: TGTGCCATCAGTGAAACGACAGAGGGCCAGTACCTC.

About this clonotype: A much bigger clone sits one base away, suggesting this may be a read error. The chain employs TRBV4-2 and TRBJ2-6, with D perhaps matching TRBD2 (5 bases). V lost 8 bases and J 0 bases, leaving 20 bases between the germline ends. This CDR3 is 18 amino acids long. Germline CDR1 and CDR2: LGHNA and YNFKEQ. The CDR3 protein is CASRPEGGFTSGANVLTF. CDR3 DNA sequence: TGTGCCAGCCGCCCTGAGGGCGGGTTTACCTCTGGGGCCAACGTCCTGACTTTC.

This clonotype counts as medium-sized. The chain is built from TRBV4-3 and TRBJ2-7, with TRBD2 matching over 8 bases. V shed 1 base and J 5 bases; nucleotides not matched to a gene: 13. Germline V CDR1 and CDR2: LGHNA, YSLEER. This CDR3 spans 17 amino acids. The CDR3 coding sequence is TGCGCCAGCAGCCAAGGGACGGTCCGGGGGGGCGCGGACGAGCAGTACTTC. Translation: CASSQGTVRGGADEQYF.

This clonotype was observed at least ten times. The chain links TRBV2 to TRBJ2-3, with 10 bases aligning to TRBD2. CDR3 size: 17 residues. Germline CDR1 and CDR2: SNHLY and FYNNEI. Unmatched junction bases numbered 8, after V lost 3 bases and J lost 2 bases. The CDR3 here is CASSESVLAGVTDTQYF. In DNA, the CDR3 is TGTGCCAGCAGTGAGTCGGTGCTAGCGGGGGTCACAGATACGCAGTATTTT.

This clonotype was seen more than once but under ten times. This sequence joins TRBV13 and TRBJ1-1; 9 bases line up with TRBD1. Germline lookup yields CDR1 PRHDT and CDR2 FYEKMQ (reference sequence). The ends lost 5 bases at V and 3 bases at J; junction bases unmatched: 10. The CDR3 sequence is 16 residues long. Written as DNA, the CDR3 is TGTGCCAGCAGCACCCGGGACAGGGTCTTGGACACTGAAGCTTTCTTT. Residues: CASSTRDRVLDTEAFF.

This clonotype was recorded at least ten times. This CDR3 reads CASSQGRGRSYEQYF. The DNA for the CDR3 is TGCGCCAGCAGCCAGGGCCGCGGGCGGTCCTACGAGCAGTACTTC. The V call is TRBV4-3, the J call TRBJ2-7; maybe TRBD2 (5 bases). Trimming stripped 3 bases from V and 1 base from J, with 13 bases between. The germline V gene encodes CDR1 LGHNA and CDR2 YSLEER. This CDR3 comprises 15 residues.

The V and J genes are TRBV5-6 and TRBJ2-5; a weak D match, TRBD2 (7 bases). V lost 4 bases, J lost 6 bases, and 13 bases lay in between. CDR3 length: 13 amino acids. Germline CDR1 is SGHDT and CDR2 is YYEEEE. CDR3 in amino acids: CASSGGAVQTQYF. The CDR3 DNA reads as TGTGCCAGCAGCGGGGGGGCCGTGCAGACCCAGTACTTC.

Ten or more counts support this clonotype. CDR3 coding DNA: TGTGCCATCAGCCCGGATGACCGCTCCTACGAGCAGTACTTC. Protein: CAISPDDRSYEQYF. The chain uses TRBV10-3 and TRBJ2-7; D gene ambiguous. V lost 6 bases and J lost 0, with 12 bases in between. The CDR3 is 14 residues long. Germline V gene sequence: CDR1 ENHRY, CDR2 SYGVKD.